This T cell receptor (beta chain) was documented in a study of cytotoxic CD8 clonotypes in ibrutinib-treated CLL. V was shortened by 2 bases and J by 5 bases, with 10 bases between the two germline ends. Germline V gives CDR1 SGHVS, CDR2 FNYEAQ. The CDR3 is 13 residues long. Genomic DNA (around 2 micrograms) was obtained from cryopreserved PBMCs for construction of TCR beta libraries. Some clones are missing from TCRdb's copy, which holds only in-frame ones; the method was immunoSEQ multiplex PCR. This table holds about 50,000 clones, 45% to 60% found once. The receptor comes from a human donor with chronic lymphocytic leukemia. The material was PBMCs, obtained after 24 months of ibrutinib treatment. The J gene is TRBJ2-7, the V gene TRBV7-6; D assignment may be TRBD1 or TRBD2 (5 bases each). CDR3 region: CASSLLRGNEQYF. As DNA, the CDR3 is TGTGCCAGCAGCTTACTGAGGGGCAACGAGCAGTACTTC.